This T cell receptor (beta chain) was retrieved from a study of blood T cell repertoires in COVID-19. Study information: COVID-19 samples from acute and convalescent phases originated in the United States, Italy and Spain. T cells, B-cell-depleted T cells, or PBMCs supplied cDNA or gDNA.

Germline CDR1 is LNHDA and CDR2 is SQIVND (reference sequence). The CDR3 contains 14 residues. The ends were cut back, 5 bases at V and 2 bases at J, with 12 bases in the middle. As handled by the study authors: Using reference gene primer amplification, nucleated cell counts were estimated. Data came from immunoSEQ multiplex PCR; TCRdb stores just in-frame clones and leaves some out. The D gene and trimming were derived from the DNA, and the V and J assignments and clone size from that table. Of under 150,000 clones listed, roughly four fifths are singletons. Assignments of participants to cohorts depended upon their own reported clinical history.

The J gene is TRBJ1-2, the V gene TRBV19, with D possibly TRBD1 on 5 matching bases. Specimen: PBMCs or T cells enriched from blood (not recorded which). The source of this sequence is a man aged 30-40 years who had recovered from COVID-19. The CDR3 coding sequence is TGTGCCAGTAGTTACCGGGGGGTCAACTATGGCTACACCTTC. Its translation: CASSYRGVNYGYTF. Complete variable domain (other parts from reference TRBV19 and TRBJ1-2): DGGITQSPKYLFRKEGQNVTLSCEQNLNHDAMYWYRQDPGQGLRLIYYSQIVNDFQKGDIAEGYSVSREKKESFPLTVTSAQKNPTAFYLCASSYRGVNYGYTFGSGTRLTVV.